This T cell receptor (beta chain) was captured in a study of blood T cell repertoires in COVID-19. The repertoire was sequenced with immunoSEQ multiplex PCR; TCRdb's copy has only in-frame clones and lacks some. Found here are 200,000 to 250,000 clones, 80% to 90% of them singletons; the top ten hold roughly 8.7%. CDR1 and CDR2 (germline): MDHEN, SYDVKM. V lost 8 bases, J lost 4 bases, and 15 bases stayed unmatched. The CDR3 spans 17 residues. The sequencing sample was made of peripheral blood. This receptor was obtained from a man between 45 and 60 years old with active or convalescent COVID-19. The chain couples TRBV28 to TRBJ2-1; 9 bases map to TRBD2. CDR3 sequence: CASHSGLAGNRYNEQFF. CDR3 in DNA: TGTGCCAGCCACAGCGGGCTAGCGGGGAATAGGTACAATGAGCAGTTCTTC.